This TCR beta chain was documented in a study of T-cell reconstitution after alpha-beta-depleted transplantation in children. This CDR3 has 13 residues. The V gene's germline CDR1 is SGHRS and CDR2 YFSETQ. V lost 7 bases to trimming and J lost 5 bases; unmatched junction nucleotides: 2. This clonotype turned up a few times. It was with unique molecular identifiers that the TCRbeta library was prepared. A single record per CDR3 protein comes from TCRdb applying MiXCR to the PCR reads. Of around 700,000 distinct CDR3 sequences listed, under 15% are singletons. This clonotype was obtained from a girl under 10 years old with congenital amegakaryocytic thrombocytopenia, due to receive a stem cell transplant. Sample: PBMCs, taken before TCRalphabeta/CD19-depleted stem cell transplant. The V and J genes are TRBV5-1 and TRBJ2-1; 11 bases align to TRBD1. As DNA, the CDR3 is TGCGCCAGCGGACAGGGGGCCGACAATGAGCAGTTCTTC. This sequence encodes CASGQGADNEQFF.